This TCR beta chain was captured in a study of shared clonotypes between healthy human individuals. Genomic DNA of every subset was divided equally among multiple immunoSEQ plates. The repertoire was sequenced with immunoSEQ multiplex PCR; TCRdb's copy has only in-frame clones and lacks some. The table has 400,000 to 600,000 clones, 70% to 80% seen once. This CDR3 has 13 amino acids. Germline V gene sequence: CDR1 LNHDA, CDR2 SQIVND (reference sequence). V was pared by 3 bases and J by 3 bases, with 9 bases between. The rearrangement uses TRBV19 and TRBJ2-7; a possible D gene is TRBD2 (5 bases). This TCR was recovered from a woman in her thirties or forties in good health. Some clones in this sample may be carry-over from other donors' samples. Sequencing was done on a sample of PBMCs. The CDR3 sequence is CASSMAGDYEQYF. For the CDR3, the DNA is TGTGCCAGTAGTATGGCCGGGGACTACGAGCAGTACTTC.